The 21 T cell receptor beta chains below come from one sample, sequenced in a study of cytomegalovirus exposure and HLA in healthy donors. In the PCR, 60 Vbeta and 13 Jbeta primers were used. Repertoires were generated with immunoSEQ multiplex PCR, while TCRdb's copy carries only in-frame clones and drops some. This repertoire shows approximately 110,000 clones, roughly 76% found once; its top ten account for about 6.9%. The sample comprised PBMCs. The receptors were sampled from a man aged 25-45 years in good health and CMV-seropositive.

This clone was detected only a few times. For the CDR3, the DNA is TGTGCCAGCTCACCACGGGGAGGATCAGAGACCGGGGAGCTGTTTTTT. It codes for CASSPRGGSETGELFF. The chain carries TRBV18 and TRBJ2-2; tentatively, D is TRBD2 (6 bases). Germline V CDR1 and CDR2: KGHSH, LQKENI. The V end lost 1 base, the J end lost 5 bases, and 14 bases lay between the germline ends. This CDR3 is 16 amino acids long.

This chain joins TRBV4-1 and TRBJ1-1; maybe TRBD1 (5 bases). The germline gives CDR1 MGHRA, CDR2 YSYEKL. The V and J ends lost 1 base and 5 bases respectively, with 14 bases between them. The length of the CDR3 is 15 residues. CDR3: CASSQGQGGRTEAFF. For the CDR3, the DNA is TGCGCCAGCAGCCAAGGTCAGGGTGGGAGGACTGAAGCTTTCTTT.

The V gene is TRBV7-9, the J gene TRBJ2-5; D is possibly TRBD2 (6 bases). Trimming left V 4 bases short and J 5 bases short, with 11 bases between. The CDR3 consists of 13 residues. Germline V lookup: CDR1 SEHNR, CDR2 FQNEAQ (reference sequence). CDR3 in DNA: TGTGCCAGCAGCTCGGGGGTCGCTGAGACCCAGTACTTC. As protein: CASSSGVAETQYF.

The rearrangement links TRBV7-2 to TRBJ2-1; D remains ambiguous. CDR3 length: 13 residues. CDR1 is SGHTA, CDR2 FQGNSA, per germline. V lost 6 bases, J lost 3 bases, and 9 bases lay in between. This chain's CDR3 is CASSNGGYNEQFF. The CDR3 region has the DNA TGTGCCAGCAGTAACGGCGGCTACAATGAGCAGTTCTTC.

CDR3 DNA: TGTGCCAGCAGCCCGACGTCGTTCAGGGGAACCGGGGAGCTGTTTTTT. Encoded protein: CASSPTSFRGTGELFF. The chain couples TRBV7-9 to TRBJ2-2; TRBD1 is a possible D gene (6 bases). V was pared by 5 bases and J by 5 bases, with 18 bases between. There are 16 residues in the CDR3. Germline V lookup: CDR1 SEHNR, CDR2 FQNEAQ (reference sequence).

This clone has just one count. CDR3 protein: CASSLERTIYAGANVLTF. CDR3 coding DNA: TGTGCCAGCAGCTTAGAACGGACAATCTACGCTGGGGCCAACGTCCTGACTTTC. The genes are TRBV13 and TRBJ2-6; the D gene is possibly TRBD1 (5 bases). Trimming pared 1 base from V and 2 bases from J, leaving 15 bases between. Germline V gene sequence: CDR1 PRHDT, CDR2 FYEKMQ (reference sequence). The CDR3 runs to 18 residues.

V and J are TRBV5-1 and TRBJ2-5; weak D call: TRBD1 (6 bases). Germline CDR1 and CDR2: SGHRS and YFSETQ. The CDR3 runs to 14 residues. With 2 bases removed from V and 1 base from J, the gap between germline ends came to 9 bases. CDR3 in amino acids: CASSFQGIQETQYF. Written as DNA, the CDR3 is TGCGCCAGCAGCTTCCAGGGGATCCAAGAGACCCAGTACTTC.

About this clone itself: Without the conserved terminal phenylalanine or tryptophan, this CDR3 likely stems from a read error. The DNA is omitted, as the CDR3 cannot be located on it reliably, and the CDR3 follows TCRdb's listing. This CDR3 reads CASRPPRQRLG. V is TRBV5-1 and J is TRBJ1-3; TRBD1, the table's D call, lacks a check against the DNA. The CDR3 extends over 11 residues, inclusive of both ends. Germline values: CDR1 SGHRS, CDR2 YFSETQ.

V gene TRBV5-1 combines with J gene TRBJ2-3, with 10 bases lining up with TRBD2. The CDR3 has 18 residues. The germline V gene has CDR1 SGHRS and CDR2 YFSETQ. V shed 4 bases, J shed 4 bases, and the junction held 15 bases outside the gene matches. CDR3 nucleotides: TGCGCCAGCAGCCTACTAGCGGGGTTCAGCATCAGTCCAGATACGCAGTATTTT. Residues: CASSLLAGFSISPDTQYF. The variable domain in full, completed from reference TRBV5-1 and TRBJ2-3, reads KAGVTQTPRYLIKTRGQQVTLSCSPISGHRSVSWYQQTPGQGLQFLFEYFSETQRNKGNFPGRFSGRQFSNSRSEMNVSTLELGDSALYLCASSLLAGFSISPDTQYFGPGTRLTVL.

The CDR3 spells CSVGSGGARSEQFF. CDR3 in DNA: TGCAGCGTTGGTAGCGGGGGGGCCCGGAGTGAGCAGTTCTTC. J is TRBJ2-1 and V is TRBV29-1; 11 nucleotides line up with TRBD2. This CDR3 region has 14 residues. V gave up 4 bases and J gave up 9 bases; unmatched junction bases: 8. Germline assignment: CDR1 SQVTM and CDR2 ANQGSEA.

This rearrangement joins TRBV4-2 to TRBJ2-2, with 7 bases matching TRBD2. The CDR3 has 18 residues. Germline CDR1 reads LGHNA; CDR2 reads YNFKEQ. With V trimmed by 1 base and J by 0 bases, 8 bases remained unmatched. The CDR3 spells CASSQGGGVATNTGELFF. CDR3 DNA sequence: TGTGCCAGCAGCCAAGGGGGGGGAGTGGCCACGAACACCGGGGAGCTGTTTTTT.

The J gene is TRBJ1-4, the V gene TRBV7-8, with a tentative D call TRBD1 (6 bases). V was shortened by 0 bases and J by 8 bases, with 13 bases between the two germline ends. This CDR3 spans 15 amino acids. Germline CDR1 SGHVS, CDR2 FQNEAQ. CDR3 sequence reads: CASSLAGTSSEKLFF. The CDR3 DNA sequence: TGTGCCAGCAGCTTAGCTGGGACAAGCTCAGAAAAACTGTTTTTT. Combining the CDR3 with reference TRBV7-8 and TRBJ1-4 gives the whole variable domain GAGVSQSPRYKVAKRGQDVALRCDPISGHVSLFWYQQALGQGPEFLTYFQNEAQLDKSGLPSDRFFAERPEGSVSTLKIQRTQQEDSAVYLCASSLAGTSSEKLFFGSGTQLSVL.

A single count supports this clone. This chain joins TRBV7-3 and TRBJ2-1; 9 bases align to TRBD2. V dropped 1 base and J dropped 2; count of bases not matched to a gene: 9. The CDR3 runs to 18 residues. Germline V lookup: CDR1 SGHTA, CDR2 FQGTGA. CDR3 amino acids: CASSLSGPSGGPYNEQFF. The CDR3, as DNA: TGTGCCAGCAGCTTAAGCGGTCCGAGCGGGGGGCCCTACAATGAGCAGTTCTTC.

The genes are TRBV28 and TRBJ2-7; TRBD2 agrees at 9 bases. This CDR3 contains 15 residues. The V gene end was trimmed by 5 bases and the J gene end by 3 bases; junction bases not matched to a gene: 8. Germline V gives CDR1 MDHEN, CDR2 SYDVKM. CDR3 coding DNA: TGTGCCAGCAGTCATTCAGCGGGGGGCCGCTACGAGCAGTACTTC. Amino acids: CASSHSAGGRYEQYF.

The chain combines TRBV2 with TRBJ1-6, with 9 bases aligning to TRBD1. The germline V gene encodes CDR1 SNHLY and CDR2 FYNNEI. CDR3 length equals 12 residues. Unmatched junction bases numbered 5, after V lost 5 bases and J lost 15 bases. CDR3 in DNA: TGTGCCAGCAGTATATACAGGGGGCTCCTCCACTTT. This codes for CASSIYRGLLHF.

The V gene is TRBV30, the J gene TRBJ2-7; D possibly corresponds to TRBD1 (5 bases). The CDR3 contains 13 residues. V shed 0 bases and J shed 3 bases, with 9 bases lying between them. The V gene's germline CDR1 is GTSNPN and CDR2 SVGIG (reference sequence). CDR3 protein: CAWSVMGLYEQYF. Here the CDR3 DNA reads TGTGCCTGGAGTGTAATGGGGCTCTACGAGCAGTACTTC. Full variable domain (rest looked up from reference TRBV30 and TRBJ2-7): SQTIHQWPATLVQPVGSPLSLECTVEGTSNPNLYWYRQAAGRGLQLLFYSVGIGQISSEVPQNLSASRPQDRQFILSSKKLLLSDSGFYLCAWSVMGLYEQYFGPGTRLTVT.

J is TRBJ2-3 and V is TRBV5-6, with a tentative D call TRBD2 (6 bases). CDR1 and CDR2 from the germline V gene are SGHDT and YYEEEE. V dropped 2 bases and J dropped 2 bases, with 15 bases sitting between them. This CDR3 region has 16 residues. This CDR3 is CASSFDSGLYTDTQYF. The CDR3 DNA sequence: TGTGCCAGCAGCTTCGATAGCGGTCTGTACACAGATACGCAGTATTTT. The variable domain in full, completed from reference TRBV5-6 and TRBJ2-3, reads DAGVTQSPTHLIKTRGQQVTLRCSPKSGHDTVSWYQQALGQGPQFIFQYYEEEERQRGNFPDRFSGHQFPNYSSELNVNALLLGDSALYLCASSFDSGLYTDTQYFGPGTRLTVL.

The chain is built from TRBV9 and TRBJ1-3; TRBD1 might be the D (5 bases). With 0 bases removed from V and 4 bases from J, the gap between germline ends came to 14 bases. Per germline, CDR1 SGDLS and CDR2 YYNGEE. The CDR3 has 16 amino acids. For the CDR3, the DNA is TGTGCCAGCAGCGTAGTTGTCGGGGGATCCGGAAACACCATATATTTT. Amino acid sequence: CASSVVVGGSGNTIYF.

The rearrangement uses TRBV13 and TRBJ1-2; D ambiguous. The CDR3 runs 13 residues. Trimming stripped 2 bases from V and 8 bases from J, with 12 bases between. The germline V gene encodes CDR1 PRHDT and CDR2 FYEKMQ (reference sequence). The CDR3 region is CASSLYQARGYTF. In DNA, the CDR3 is TGTGCCAGCAGCTTATATCAGGCAAGGGGCTACACCTTC. Full variable domain (outside the CDR3, taken from reference TRBV13 and TRBJ1-2): AAGVIQSPRHLIKEKRETATLKCYPIPRHDTVYWYQQGPGQDPQFLISFYEKMQSDKGSIPDRFSAQQFSDYHSELNMSSLELGDSALYFCASSLYQARGYTFGSGTRLTVV.

The chain carries TRBV12-5 and TRBJ1-1; TRBD1 might be the D (6 bases). Germline V CDR1 and CDR2: LGHNT, FRNRAP. Trimming removed 4 bases from V and 5 bases from J, with 11 bases in between. The CDR3 is 13 residues long. CDR3 DNA sequence: TGTGCTAGTGGTTCCGAGGGGGGGACTGAAGCTTTCTTT. Its translation is CASGSEGGTEAFF.

A single count supports this clone. This chain connects TRBV30 to TRBJ2-2, with a possible D match to TRBD2 (6 bases). Germline V gene sequence: CDR1 GTSNPN, CDR2 SVGIG (reference sequence). Trimming pared 3 bases from V and 8 bases from J, leaving 13 bases between. This CDR3 is built from 13 residues. The CDR3 coding sequence is TGTGCCTGGAGAGGCTTCGGAGGGGGGGAGCTGTTTTTT. Protein product: CAWRGFGGGELFF.